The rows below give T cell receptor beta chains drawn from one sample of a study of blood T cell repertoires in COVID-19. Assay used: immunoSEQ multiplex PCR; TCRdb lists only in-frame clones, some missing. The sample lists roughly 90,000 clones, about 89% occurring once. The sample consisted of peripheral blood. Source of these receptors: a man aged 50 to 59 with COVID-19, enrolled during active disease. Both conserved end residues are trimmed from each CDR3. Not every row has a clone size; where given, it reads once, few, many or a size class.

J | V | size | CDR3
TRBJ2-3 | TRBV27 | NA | ASSLLSGSRIPY
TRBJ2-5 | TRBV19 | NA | ASSPSSGGTETQY
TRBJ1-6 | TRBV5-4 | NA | ASSLDRYNSPLH
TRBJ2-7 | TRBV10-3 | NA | GVGGSYEQY
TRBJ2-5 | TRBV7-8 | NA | ASSLDTAGTQY
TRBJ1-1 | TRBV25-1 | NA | ASSESGTENTEAF
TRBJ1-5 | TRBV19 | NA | ASRPAGTGHSNQPQH
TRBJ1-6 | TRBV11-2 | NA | ASSLVGTVYNSPLH
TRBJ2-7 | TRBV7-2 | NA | ASSEQANYEQY
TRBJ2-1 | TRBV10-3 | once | ATTSGGDNEQF
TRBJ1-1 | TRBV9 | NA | ASSVGQGQGSEAF